The T cell receptor beta chain described here comes from a study of blood T cell repertoires in COVID-19. V was clipped by 8 bases and J by 2 bases, with 10 bases between them. The CDR3 runs 13 residues. CDR1 is MNHEY, CDR2 SVGAGI, per germline. This clone has a single count. TCRdb keeps only in-frame clones here, not all; method: immunoSEQ multiplex PCR. The sample holds approximately 72,000 clones, 85% seen once. The chain recombines TRBV6-5 with TRBJ1-3, with a possible D match to TRBD1 (6 bases). The sample comprised peripheral blood. The TCR comes from an elderly woman with active or convalescent COVID-19. This CDR3 is CASQAGAGNTIYF. CDR3 bases: TGTGCCAGCCAAGCAGGGGCTGGAAACACCATATATTTT.